Presented here are 13 T cell receptor beta chains from one specimen sequenced in a study of T cell repertoires in cytomegalovirus infection (dated by TCRdb to the late 2010s). Data came from an Illumina HiSeq 1500. TCRdb reworked the public reads: Q25 trimming with fastp, MiXCR clone assembly, productive beta chains retained. Every CDR3 protein is listed once, alongside the most common genes and DNA of its rows. Recorded for this sample are around 450,000 distinct CDR3 sequences; approximately 33% of them occurred a single time. Clones ranked in the top ten supply about an eighth of the sample. The sequenced material came from PBMCs. The source is a human donor in good health (CMV status not recorded). Some clones in this sample may be carry-over from other donors' samples.

This chain joins TRBV20-1 and TRBJ1-1, with 10 bases identical to TRBD1. J lost 5 bases, V lost 2 bases, and 14 bases had no gene match. The CDR3 consists of 17 residues. The germline V gene encodes CDR1 DFQATT and CDR2 SNEGSKA (reference sequence). This chain's CDR3 is CSARRPHDRGRKTEAFF. CDR3 bases: TGCAGTGCTAGAAGGCCGCACGACAGGGGGCGAAAAACTGAAGCTTTCTTT.

This clonotype was picked up one time. The chain employs TRBV7-6 and TRBJ2-1; 7 bases fit TRBD2. The CDR3 has 19 residues. V dropped 1 base and J dropped 1; count of bases not matched to a gene: 13. Germline V gene sequence: CDR1 SGHVS, CDR2 FNYEAQ. CDR3 nucleotides: TGTGCCAGCAGCTTAGTGGGGAGGGGTAGCTTGGGGTCCTACAATGAGCAGTTCTTC. Amino acid sequence: CASSLVGRGSLGSYNEQFF.

The chain uses TRBV11-2 and TRBJ2-1; 7 nucleotides align to TRBD2. The ends lost 8 bases at V and 8 bases at J; junction bases unmatched: 15. The CDR3 has 15 residues. Germline CDR1 is SGHAT and CDR2 is FQNNGV. The CDR3 region has the DNA TGTGCCAGCGTGGCTAGCGGCCGGGGCCTCGATGAGCAGTTCTTC. Translated, it gives CASVASGRGLDEQFF.

This chain connects TRBV10-3 to TRBJ2-3; D possibly corresponds to TRBD1 (5 bases). The V and J ends lost 6 bases and 0 bases respectively, with 10 bases between them. CDR1 ENHRY and CDR2 SYGVKD come from the germline V gene. The length of the CDR3 is 14 residues. The CDR3 DNA sequence: TGTGCCATCAGAAAGGGGTCGAGCACAGATACGCAGTATTTT. Translating gives CAIRKGSSTDTQYF.

The table lists this clonotype with many counts. The chain links TRBV11-2 to TRBJ2-3; D is possibly TRBD1 (7 bases). Trimming cost V 4 bases and J 1 base, with 27 bases left between them. This CDR3 comprises 20 residues. CDR1 SGHAT and CDR2 FQNNGV come from the germline V gene. CDR3 residues: CASSSAGQLKFDGGTDTQYF. Here the CDR3 DNA reads TGTGCCAGCAGCTCTGCGGGACAGCTGAAGTTCGATGGTGGCACAGATACGCAGTATTTT.

The sample holds many counts of this clonotype. The chain recombines TRBV12-3 or TRBV12-4 with TRBJ1-1; 8 nucleotides match TRBD1. The length of the CDR3 is 13 residues. The V segment lost 3 bases and the J segment 7 bases; nucleotides outside the gene matches: 4. CDR3 protein: CASSFGQGYEAFF. The CDR3 DNA sequence: TGTGCCAGCAGTTTTGGACAGGGATATGAAGCTTTCTTT.

This clonotype was counted a few times. V usage is TRBV12-3 or TRBV12-4 and J usage is TRBJ2-3; D gene unclear. This CDR3 is built from 11 residues. Trimming cost V 5 bases and J 7 bases, with 7 bases left between them. CDR3 nucleotides: TGTGCCAGCAGTCTACTCCATACGCAGTATTTT. Residues: CASSLLHTQYF.

This clonotype was seen ten or more times. The chain uses TRBV7-2 and TRBJ1-4, with D tentatively TRBD1 (6 bases). Trimming took 5 bases from V and 10 from J, leaving 14 bases between them. Germline CDR1 is SGHTA and CDR2 is FQGNSA. The CDR3 is 13 amino acids. The DNA of the CDR3 is TGTGCCAGCAGCATACCGGGACAAGGAAAACTGTTTTTT. This codes for CASSIPGQGKLFF.

Many counts were recorded for this clonotype. This chain links TRBV12-3 or TRBV12-4 with TRBJ2-2; 7 bases line up with TRBD1. Unmatched junction bases numbered 4, after V lost 4 bases and J lost 2 bases. The CDR3 is 15 amino acids. CDR3 amino acids: CASSWTGENTGELFF. The CDR3 DNA reads TGTGCCAGCAGTTGGACAGGAGAAAACACCGGGGAGCTGTTTTTT.

The V call is TRBV5-4, the J call TRBJ2-7; TRBD2 agrees at 9 bases. This CDR3 has 18 residues. The germline V gene has CDR1 SGHNT and CDR2 YYREEE (reference sequence). V shed 4 bases, J shed 0 bases, and the junction held 14 bases outside the gene matches. CDR3 sequence (DNA): TGTGCCAGCAGCGCAAAACCACTTCCAGCGGGGGGCTCCTACGAGCAGTACTTC. This encodes CASSAKPLPAGGSYEQYF.

This sequence joins TRBV5-4 and TRBJ2-1, with 8 bases aligning to TRBD1. Trimming at V came to 3 bases and at J to 6 bases, leaving 8 bases not matched to a gene. Germline loops: CDR1 SGHNT, CDR2 YYREEE (reference sequence). The length of the CDR3 is 15 residues. This chain's CDR3 is CASSSQGAQINEQFF. The DNA of the CDR3 is TGTGCCAGCAGCTCTCAGGGGGCCCAAATCAATGAGCAGTTCTTC.

This clonotype was seen many times. CDR3 DNA sequence: TGTGCCAGCAGCTCGGACCTCTCCTACGAGCAGTACTTC. Its protein product is CASSSDLSYEQYF. This rearrangement joins TRBV7-2 to TRBJ2-7; D remains ambiguous. The CDR3 spans 13 residues. V lost 4 bases and J lost 0, with 7 bases in between. CDR1 is SGHTA, CDR2 FQGNSA, per germline. Supplemented by reference TRBV7-2 and TRBJ2-7, the full variable domain reads GAGVSQSPSNKVTEKGKDVELRCDPISGHTALYWYRQSLGQGLEFLIYFQGNSAPDKSGLPSDRFSAERTGGSVSTLTIQRTQQEDSAVYLCASSSDLSYEQYFGPGTRLTVT.

As for this clonotype: This sequence may be a read error, since a much larger clone differs from it by one base. Here the CDR3 reads CASSLIIPNTGELFF. The CDR3 nucleotides are TGTGCCAGCAGCTTAATAATCCCGAACACCGGGGAGCTGTTTTTT. The chain couples TRBV7-2 to TRBJ2-2; no reliable D call. Trimming removed 2 bases from V and 0 bases from J, with 7 bases in between. Per the germline V gene, CDR1 is SGHTA and CDR2 is FQGNSA. The CDR3 runs 15 residues.